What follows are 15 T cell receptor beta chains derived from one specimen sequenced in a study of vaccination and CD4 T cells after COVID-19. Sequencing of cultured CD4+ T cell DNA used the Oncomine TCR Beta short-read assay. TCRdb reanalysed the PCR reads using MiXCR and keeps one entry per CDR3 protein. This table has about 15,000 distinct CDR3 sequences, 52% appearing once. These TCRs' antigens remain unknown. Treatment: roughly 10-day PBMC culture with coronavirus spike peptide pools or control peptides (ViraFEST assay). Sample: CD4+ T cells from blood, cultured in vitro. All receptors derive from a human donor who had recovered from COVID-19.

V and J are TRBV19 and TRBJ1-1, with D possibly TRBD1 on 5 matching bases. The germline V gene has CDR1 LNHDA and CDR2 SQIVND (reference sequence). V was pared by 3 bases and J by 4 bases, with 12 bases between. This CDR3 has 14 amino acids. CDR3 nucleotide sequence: TGTGCCAGTAGTATGAGGCTGGGGGGCACTGAAGCTTTCTTT. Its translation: CASSMRLGGTEAFF.

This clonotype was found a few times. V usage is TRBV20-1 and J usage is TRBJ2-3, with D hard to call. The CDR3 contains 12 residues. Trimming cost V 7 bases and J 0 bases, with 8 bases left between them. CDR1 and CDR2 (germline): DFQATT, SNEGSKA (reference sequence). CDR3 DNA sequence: TGCAGTGTTCCCGATAGCACAGATACGCAGTATTTT. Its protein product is CSVPDSTDTQYF.

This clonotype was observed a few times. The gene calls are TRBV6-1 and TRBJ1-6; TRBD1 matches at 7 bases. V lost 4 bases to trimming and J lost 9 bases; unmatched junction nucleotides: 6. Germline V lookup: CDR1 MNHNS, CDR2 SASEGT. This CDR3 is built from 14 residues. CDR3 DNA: TGTGCCAGCAGTGTACAGGGGTTCATTTCACCCCTCCACTTT. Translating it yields CASSVQGFISPLHF.

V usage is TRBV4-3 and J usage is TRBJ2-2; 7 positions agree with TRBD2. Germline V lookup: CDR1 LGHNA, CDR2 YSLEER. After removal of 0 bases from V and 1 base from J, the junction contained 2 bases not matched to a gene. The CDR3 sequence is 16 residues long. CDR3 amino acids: CASSQDPGGNTGELFF. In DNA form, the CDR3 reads TGCGCCAGCAGCCAAGATCCGGGAGGGAACACCGGGGAGCTGTTTTTT.

CDR3 nucleotide sequence: TGCAGTGCTAGAGGAGGGGGGCCCACGAGCTACGAGCAGTACTTC. Protein product: CSARGGGPTSYEQYF. V usage is TRBV20-1 and J usage is TRBJ2-7; D is perhaps TRBD1 or TRBD2 (6 bases each). Germline CDR1 is DFQATT and CDR2 is SNEGSKA (reference sequence). The CDR3 has 15 amino acids. Trimming pared 1 base from V and 3 bases from J, leaving 16 bases between.

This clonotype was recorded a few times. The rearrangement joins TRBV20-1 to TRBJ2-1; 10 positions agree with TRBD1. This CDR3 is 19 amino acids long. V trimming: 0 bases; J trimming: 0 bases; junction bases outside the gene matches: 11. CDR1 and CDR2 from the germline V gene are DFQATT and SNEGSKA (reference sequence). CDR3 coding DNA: TGCAGTGCTAGAGACCCGGGACAGGGGACCCTGAGCTCCTACAATGAGCAGTTCTTC. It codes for CSARDPGQGTLSSYNEQFF.

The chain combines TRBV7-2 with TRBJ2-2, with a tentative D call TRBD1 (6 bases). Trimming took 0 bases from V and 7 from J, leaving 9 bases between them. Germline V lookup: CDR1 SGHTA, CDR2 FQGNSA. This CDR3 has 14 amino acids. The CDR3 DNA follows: TGTGCCAGCAGCTTAGCGCTAGGGGGCGGGGAGCTGTTTTTT. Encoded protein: CASSLALGGGELFF.

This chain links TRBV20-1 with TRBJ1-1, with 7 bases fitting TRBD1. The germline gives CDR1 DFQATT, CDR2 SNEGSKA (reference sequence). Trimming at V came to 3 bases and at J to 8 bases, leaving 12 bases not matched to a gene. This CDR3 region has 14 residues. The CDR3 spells CSASPLTGRFEAFF. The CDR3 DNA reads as TGCAGTGCTAGTCCCTTGACAGGGCGGTTCGAAGCTTTCTTT.

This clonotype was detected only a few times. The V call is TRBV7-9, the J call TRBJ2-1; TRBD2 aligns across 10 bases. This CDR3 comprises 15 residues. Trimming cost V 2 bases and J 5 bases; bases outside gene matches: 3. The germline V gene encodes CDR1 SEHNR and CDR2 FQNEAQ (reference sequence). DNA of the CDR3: TGTGCCAGCAGCTTACTAGCGGGAGATCACAATGAGCAGTTCTTC. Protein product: CASSLLAGDHNEQFF.

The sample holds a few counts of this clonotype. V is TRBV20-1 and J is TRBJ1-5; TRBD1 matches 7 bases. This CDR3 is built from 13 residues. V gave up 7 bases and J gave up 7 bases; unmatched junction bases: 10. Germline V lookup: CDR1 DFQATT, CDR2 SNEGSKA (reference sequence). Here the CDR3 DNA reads TGCAGTGTCCAACCAGGGACAGAGCAGCCCCAGCATTTT. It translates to CSVQPGTEQPQHF.

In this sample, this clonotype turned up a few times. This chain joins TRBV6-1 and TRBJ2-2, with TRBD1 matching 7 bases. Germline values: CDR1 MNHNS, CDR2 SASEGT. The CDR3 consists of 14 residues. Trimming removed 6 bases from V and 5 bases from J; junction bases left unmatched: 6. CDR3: CASRRQGWTGELFF. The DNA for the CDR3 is TGTGCCAGCAGAAGACAGGGCTGGACCGGGGAGCTGTTTTTT.

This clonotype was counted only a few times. The CDR3 sequence is CSFALGGDLLETQYF. The CDR3 DNA follows: TGCAGTTTCGCCCTCGGGGGAGATCTCCTCGAGACCCAGTACTTC. This chain connects TRBV20-1 to TRBJ2-5; D may be TRBD2 (6 bases). The CDR3 covers 15 residues. V shed 8 bases and J shed 5 bases, with 24 bases lying between them. Germline loops: CDR1 DFQATT, CDR2 SNEGSKA (reference sequence).

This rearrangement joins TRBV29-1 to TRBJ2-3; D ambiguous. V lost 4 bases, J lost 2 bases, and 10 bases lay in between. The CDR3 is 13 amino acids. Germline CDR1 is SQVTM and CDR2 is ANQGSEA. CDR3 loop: CSVVSGYTDTQYF. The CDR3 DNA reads TGCAGCGTTGTGTCAGGTTACACAGATACGCAGTATTTT.

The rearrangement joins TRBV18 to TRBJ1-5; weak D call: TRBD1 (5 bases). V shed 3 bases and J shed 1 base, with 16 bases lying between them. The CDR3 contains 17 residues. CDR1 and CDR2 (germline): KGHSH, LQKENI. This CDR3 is CASSPDGGGRSNQPQHF. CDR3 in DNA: TGTGCCAGCTCACCCGACGGCGGGGGAAGGAGCAATCAGCCCCAGCATTTT.

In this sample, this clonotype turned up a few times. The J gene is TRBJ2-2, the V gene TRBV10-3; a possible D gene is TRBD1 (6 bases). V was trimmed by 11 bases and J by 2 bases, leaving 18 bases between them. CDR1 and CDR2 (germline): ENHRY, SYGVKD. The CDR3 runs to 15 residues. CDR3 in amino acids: CAASPGTINTGELFF. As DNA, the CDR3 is TGTGCCGCCTCTCCCGGGACAATCAACACCGGGGAGCTGTTTTTT.